This T cell receptor (beta chain) comes out of a study of blood T cell repertoires in COVID-19. About the research overall: Spain, Italy and the United States supplied samples that represented acute and convalescent COVID-19. Sources were T cells, B-cell-depleted T cells, or PBMCs; the material itself was cDNA or gDNA.

This clone was picked up a small number of times. Germline assignment: CDR1 SGHVS and CDR2 FQNEAQ. The CDR3 contains 15 residues. The V and J ends lost 1 base and 6 bases respectively, with 13 bases between them. Authors' processing steps: Amplifying reference gene primers gave estimates of nucleated cell counts. Measured with immunoSEQ multiplex PCR; TCRdb has only the in-frame clones, and not every one. V, J and clone size are taken as reported in that table, and D and trimming were inferred from the DNA itself. The sample contains approximately 150,000 clones, 84% of which appear only once. This sequence originates from a human donor in a cohort sampled during active COVID-19. This chain links TRBV7-8 with TRBJ1-5; possible D gene TRBD1, 6 bases. The sample taken for sequencing was peripheral blood. The CDR3 bases are TGTGCCAGCAGCTTAGAACGGCAGGGGACTCAGCCCCAGCATTTT. It codes for CASSLERQGTQPQHF.